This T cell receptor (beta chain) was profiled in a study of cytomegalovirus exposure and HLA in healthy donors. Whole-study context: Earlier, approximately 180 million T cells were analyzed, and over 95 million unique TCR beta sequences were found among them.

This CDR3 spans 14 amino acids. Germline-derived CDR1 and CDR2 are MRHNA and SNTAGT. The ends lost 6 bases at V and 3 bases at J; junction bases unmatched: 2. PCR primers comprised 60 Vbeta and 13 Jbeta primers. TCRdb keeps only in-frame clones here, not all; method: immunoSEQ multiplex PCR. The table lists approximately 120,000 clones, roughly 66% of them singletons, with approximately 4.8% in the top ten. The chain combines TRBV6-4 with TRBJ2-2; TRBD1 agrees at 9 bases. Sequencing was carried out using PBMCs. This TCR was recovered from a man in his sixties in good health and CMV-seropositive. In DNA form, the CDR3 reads TGTGCCAGCAGGGGACAGGGTCACACCGGGGAGCTGTTTTTT. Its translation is CASRGQGHTGELFF.